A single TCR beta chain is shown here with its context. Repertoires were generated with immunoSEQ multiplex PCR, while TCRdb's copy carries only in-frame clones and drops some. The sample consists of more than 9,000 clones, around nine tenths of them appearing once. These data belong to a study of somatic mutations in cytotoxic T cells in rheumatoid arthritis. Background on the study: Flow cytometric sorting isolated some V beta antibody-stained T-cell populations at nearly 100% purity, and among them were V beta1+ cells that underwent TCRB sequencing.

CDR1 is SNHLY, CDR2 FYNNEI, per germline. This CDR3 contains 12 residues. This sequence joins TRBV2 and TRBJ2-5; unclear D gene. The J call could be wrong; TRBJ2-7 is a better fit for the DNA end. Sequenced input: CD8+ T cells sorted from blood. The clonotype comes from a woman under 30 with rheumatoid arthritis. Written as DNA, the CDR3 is TGTGCCAGCAGTGAACGGTCCTACGAGCAGTACTTC. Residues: CASSERSYEQYF.